One and the same sample provided the 6 T cell receptor beta chains below, sequenced in a study of early T cells in non-severe SARS-CoV-2 infection (TCRdb year 2021). Receptor amplification or capture employed 5' RACE. The run used a NextSeq 500. The public reads were reprocessed in TCRdb via fastp at Q25 and MiXCR, keeping in-frame beta chains. For every CDR3 protein sequence, its rows merge into one entry that carries the most common genes and DNA. This sample has fewer than 55,000 distinct CDR3 sequences in its table, and approximately 4% of those were observed once. 2.5% to 3.5% of the sample belongs to the ten largest clones. What was sequenced was whole blood. These TCRs come from an adult who was a healthcare worker with PCR-confirmed SARS-CoV-2 infection or an uninfected control (not recorded which).

This clonotype showed up many times. The V and J genes are TRBV3-1 and TRBJ1-2, with D maybe TRBD1 (6 bases). There are 13 residues in the CDR3. V was shortened by 6 bases and J by 6 bases, with 14 bases between the two germline ends. Germline CDR1 and CDR2: LGHDT and YNNKEL (reference sequence). CDR3 sequence reads: CASSTQGFDGYTF. As DNA, the CDR3 is TGTGCCAGCAGTACTCAGGGGTTCGATGGCTACACCTTC.

This clonotype was counted at least ten times. The chain recombines TRBV19 with TRBJ1-1, with D maybe TRBD1 (5 bases). Germline V gene sequence: CDR1 LNHDA, CDR2 SQIVND (reference sequence). The CDR3 has 15 residues. Between the trimmed V and J ends, which lost 2 bases and 2 bases, there was a span of 12 bases. CDR3 nucleotides: TGTGCCAGTAGTATAAGGAGGGGATCCAACACTGAAGCTTTCTTT. This codes for CASSIRRGSNTEAFF.

The sample holds many counts of this clonotype. The chain has TRBV20-1 and TRBJ1-1; D remains unclear. V gave up 2 bases and J gave up 4 bases, with 14 bases separating them. Germline values: CDR1 DFQATT, CDR2 SNEGSKA (reference sequence). The CDR3 loop spans 14 amino acids. The CDR3 is CSARYPGRGTEAFF. The CDR3 coding sequence is TGCAGTGCTAGATACCCAGGACGGGGCACTGAAGCTTTCTTT.

This clonotype was found many times. The chain recombines TRBV7-3 with TRBJ2-3; TRBD2 agrees at 10 bases. V trimming: 4 bases; J trimming: 2 bases; junction bases outside the gene matches: 3. Germline V gene sequence: CDR1 SGHTA, CDR2 FQGTGA. The CDR3 length is 15 residues. The chain's CDR3 is CASSSSGGFTDTQYF. The CDR3 region has the DNA TGTGCCAGCAGCTCTAGCGGGGGCTTCACAGATACGCAGTATTTT.

The rearrangement uses TRBV6-1 and TRBJ2-5, with D tentatively TRBD1 or TRBD2 (5 bases each). CDR3 size: 14 residues. V was shortened by 2 bases and J by 5 bases, with 12 bases between the two germline ends. CDR1 and CDR2 (germline): MNHNS, SASEGT. CDR3 DNA: TGTGCCAGCAGTGAAAGCCGGGGCGCGGAGACCCAGTACTTC. Amino acid sequence: CASSESRGAETQYF.

This clonotype came up many times. The CDR3 region is CASSSNEKLFF. DNA of the CDR3: TGTGCCAGCAGCTCTAATGAAAAACTGTTTTTT. The gene calls are TRBV5-6 and TRBJ1-4; unclear D gene. V was pared by 3 bases and J by 3 bases, with 0 bases between. This CDR3 spans 11 amino acids. Germline CDR1 and CDR2: SGHDT and YYEEEE.